These 30 T cell receptor beta chains came from one sample sequenced in a study of blood T cell repertoires in COVID-19. Generated by immunoSEQ multiplex PCR, the TCRdb table keeps only in-frame clones and is missing some. This table holds about 220,000 clones, 88% found once. Specimen: PBMCs or T cells enriched from blood (not recorded which). These receptors all stem from a woman aged 25 to 39 who had recovered from COVID-19.

The chain employs TRBV4-3 and TRBJ1-5; TRBD1 might be the D (5 bases). V lost 5 bases to trimming and J lost 5 bases, with 16 bases between them. This CDR3 is built from 15 residues. Looked up from germline, CDR1 is LGHNA and CDR2 is YSLEER. In nucleotides, the CDR3 is TGCGCCAGCAGCTCGAACCGCGGGGGGGATCAGCCCCAGCATTTT. It codes for CASSSNRGGDQPQHF.

The sample holds one count of this clone. The CDR3 protein is CASSVTSGADTQYF. The CDR3 bases are TGTGCCAGCAGCGTGACTAGCGGGGCGGATACGCAGTATTTT. The rearrangement links TRBV5-4 to TRBJ2-3; 11 nucleotides agree with TRBD2. V lost 4 bases and J lost 6; bases outside the gene matches: 4. Germline lookup yields CDR1 SGHNT and CDR2 YYREEE (reference sequence). This CDR3 spans 14 amino acids.

This chain joins TRBV7-2 and TRBJ1-1; the match to TRBD1 covers 12 bases. Germline V gene data show CDR1 as SGHTA and CDR2 as FQGNSA. V shed 8 bases and J 5 bases; nucleotides not matched to a gene: 6. CDR3 length equals 14 residues. The CDR3 bases are TGTGCCAGCTCGGGACAGGGGGCGCGGACTGAAGCTTTCTTT. Residues: CASSGQGARTEAFF.

V usage is TRBV7-2 and J usage is TRBJ1-2; 8 bases match TRBD1. This CDR3 contains 17 residues. The V gene end was trimmed by 0 bases and the J gene end by 4 bases; junction bases not matched to a gene: 10. Germline V gives CDR1 SGHTA, CDR2 FQGNSA. The CDR3 loop reads CASSLAGQGGYGYGYTF. The CDR3 DNA sequence: TGTGCCAGCAGCTTAGCCGGACAGGGTGGTTATGGCTATGGCTACACCTTC.

The J gene is TRBJ1-1, the V gene TRBV19; TRBD1 might be the D (5 bases). The CDR3 is 13 residues long. Germline loops: CDR1 LNHDA, CDR2 SQIVND (reference sequence). V lost 5 bases to trimming and J lost 7 bases, with 14 bases between them. The CDR3 loop reads CASSPSGGSEAFF. CDR3 in DNA: TGTGCCAGTAGTCCCTCCGGGGGGAGTGAAGCTTTCTTT.

The chain recombines TRBV4-1 with TRBJ2-3; 9 bases are a match to TRBD2. The CDR3 spans 15 residues. J lost 7 bases, V lost 2 bases, and 7 bases had no gene match. The germline CDR1 and CDR2 sequences are MGHRA and YSYEKL. CDR3 protein: CASSQLASGEYTQYF. The CDR3 coding sequence is TGCGCCAGCAGCCAACTCGCTAGCGGGGAGTATACGCAGTATTTT.

The chain has TRBV10-3 and TRBJ1-1, with D tentatively TRBD1 (5 bases). Germline values: CDR1 ENHRY, CDR2 SYGVKD. This CDR3 has 14 amino acids. Between the trimmed V and J ends, which lost 0 bases and 4 bases, there was a span of 9 bases. CDR3 residues: CAISESGASTEAFF. CDR3 sequence (DNA): TGTGCCATCAGTGAGTCTGGGGCAAGCACTGAAGCTTTCTTT.

This sequence joins TRBV4-1 and TRBJ2-1; TRBD1 is a possible D gene (5 bases). From germline, CDR1 is MGHRA and CDR2 YSYEKL. V lost 8 bases and J lost 2, with 16 bases in between. The CDR3 sequence is 15 residues long. This CDR3 reads CASSSGSRAYNEQFF. CDR3 DNA sequence: TGCGCCAGCTCATCAGGGTCTCGGGCCTACAATGAGCAGTTCTTC.

The rearrangement links TRBV5-6 to TRBJ1-6; 10 bases are shared with TRBD1. The CDR3 is made up of 16 amino acids. The junction had 10 bases not matched to a gene; V was cut back by 3 bases and J by 10 bases. Germline lookup yields CDR1 SGHDT and CDR2 YYEEEE. The CDR3, as DNA: TGTGCCAGCAGCTCACTATCCGGGACAGGGGAGTCACCCCTCCACTTT. Its protein is CASSSLSGTGESPLHF.

The V call is TRBV5-1, the J call TRBJ1-2; D might be TRBD1 (5 bases). The CDR3 has 14 residues. CDR1 SGHRS and CDR2 YFSETQ come from the germline V gene. The germline V and J ends were trimmed by 4 bases and 3 bases, with 13 bases remaining between them. CDR3: CASSALRGDYGYTF. Here the CDR3 DNA reads TGCGCCAGCAGCGCCCTACGGGGGGACTATGGCTACACCTTC.

CDR3 amino acids: CASRAGRHSGNTIYF. The CDR3 coding sequence is TGTGCCAGCAGAGCAGGAAGACACTCTGGAAACACCATATATTTT. The V and J genes are TRBV6-6 and TRBJ1-3; no clear D. V shed 6 bases and J shed 0 bases, with 12 bases lying between them. Germline V CDR1 and CDR2: MNHNY, SVGAGI (reference sequence). The CDR3 contains 15 residues.

This clone came up many times. The rearrangement links TRBV9 to TRBJ2-7; possible D gene TRBD2, 6 bases. The CDR3 totals 14 residues. Trimming took 4 bases from V and 6 from J, leaving 17 bases between them. Germline loops: CDR1 SGDLS, CDR2 YYNGEE. The CDR3 sequence: CASSSGGGPSEQYF. Written as DNA, the CDR3 is TGTGCCAGCAGCTCCGGGGGAGGTCCCAGCGAGCAGTACTTC.

This clone was observed a few times. V is TRBV7-8 and J is TRBJ1-2; D gene ambiguous. CDR3 length: 16 amino acids. Germline V lookup: CDR1 SGHVS, CDR2 FQNEAQ. V was clipped by 2 bases and J by 4 bases, with 17 bases between them. CDR3 region: CASSLISSSRGYGYTF. DNA of the CDR3: TGTGCCAGCAGCTTAATTTCGTCCTCTCGGGGCTATGGCTACACCTTC.

This clone has just one count. The chain links TRBV5-8 to TRBJ1-2; TRBD1 aligns across 7 bases. J lost 2 bases, V lost 2 bases, and 9 bases had no gene match. Looked up from germline, CDR1 is SGHTS and CDR2 is YDEGEE. The CDR3 is made up of 16 amino acids. The CDR3 loop reads CASSFQQGLGNYGYTF. In DNA form, the CDR3 reads TGTGCCAGCAGCTTTCAACAGGGGTTGGGGAACTATGGCTACACCTTC.

This chain uses TRBV5-1 with TRBJ1-2; 11 bases line up with TRBD1. The germline V gene encodes CDR1 SGHRS and CDR2 YFSETQ. The CDR3 runs 15 residues. With 3 bases clipped from V and 6 bases from J, the junction kept 7 bases outside the gene matches. CDR3 sequence (DNA): TGCGCCAGCAGCTCGGACAGGGGGCGGGTGGATGGCTACACCTTC. Encoded protein: CASSSDRGRVDGYTF.

This clone appeared once. The chain couples TRBV7-9 to TRBJ1-2, with D tentatively TRBD1 (6 bases). Germline lookup yields CDR1 SEHNR and CDR2 FQNEAQ (reference sequence). CDR3 length: 14 residues. V lost 1 base and J 7 bases, leaving 13 bases between the germline ends. Written as DNA, the CDR3 is TGTGCCAGCAGCTTAGGGGAGGGGGAGGCTGGCTACACCTTC. Translated: CASSLGEGEAGYTF.

The chain joins TRBV4-2 to TRBJ1-4, with TRBD1 matching over 7 bases. The CDR3 covers 17 residues. In germline, CDR1 is LGHNA, CDR2 YNFKEQ. J lost 7 bases, V lost 0 bases, and 11 bases had no gene match. The CDR3 DNA follows: TGTGCCAGCAGCCAAGATCACAGACAGGGTGAGATTGAAAAACTGTTTTTT. It specifies CASSQDHRQGEIEKLFF.

The CDR3 loop reads CASSPGQGAAGGYTF. CDR3 DNA sequence: TGTGCCAGCAGCCCTGGACAGGGGGCCGCGGGTGGCTACACCTTC. The chain carries TRBV7-9 and TRBJ1-2; the match to TRBD1 covers 11 bases. The V and J ends lost 5 bases and 7 bases, in that order; junction bases with no gene match: 9. The CDR3 consists of 15 residues. Germline CDR1 reads SEHNR; CDR2 reads FQNEAQ (reference sequence).

The chain has TRBV29-1 and TRBJ1-1; a possible D gene is TRBD1 (5 bases). The germline V gene has CDR1 SQVTM and CDR2 ANQGSEA. Trimming removed 0 bases at V and 5 bases at J, with 10 bases between. There are 13 residues in the CDR3. CDR3 residues: CSVEDRGVTEAFF. CDR3 nucleotide sequence: TGCAGCGTTGAAGATCGGGGGGTTACTGAAGCTTTCTTT.

The chain carries TRBV19 and TRBJ2-4; TRBD2 matches 7 bases. CDR3 length equals 14 residues. From germline, CDR1 is LNHDA and CDR2 SQIVND (reference sequence). The J segment lost 8 bases and the V segment lost 1 base, leaving 5 bases of the junction unmatched. Here the CDR3 reads CASSIGLAADIQYF. CDR3 DNA sequence: TGTGCCAGTAGTATAGGGCTAGCGGCTGACATTCAGTACTTC.

V and J are TRBV6-2 or TRBV6-3 and TRBJ1-1, with 10 bases that match TRBD1. The CDR3 sequence is 16 residues long. Germline CDR1 MNHEY, CDR2 SVGEGT. After removal of 0 bases from V and 9 bases from J, the junction contained 10 bases not matched to a gene. The CDR3 sequence is CASSYSRDRGQSKAFF. The CDR3 DNA reads TGTGCCAGCAGTTACTCGAGAGACAGGGGGCAATCAAAAGCTTTCTTT.

V is TRBV27 and J is TRBJ2-7, with D maybe TRBD1 (6 bases). CDR1 is MNHEY, CDR2 SMNVEV, per germline (reference sequence). Trimming took off 6 bases at V and 2 bases at J, with 11 bases between the two ends. The CDR3 has 13 amino acids. The CDR3 loop reads CASSYRVTYEQYF. The CDR3 nucleotides read TGTGCCAGCAGCTACAGGGTTACCTACGAGCAGTACTTC.

A single count supports this clone. The rearrangement uses TRBV6-8 and TRBJ1-4; tentatively, D is TRBD1 (6 bases). The germline gives CDR1 MNHGY, CDR2 SAAAGT. The CDR3 spans 17 residues. Trimming cost V 7 bases and J 2 bases, with 20 bases left between them. The chain's CDR3 is CASTDRPHRATNEKLFF. The CDR3 DNA follows: TGTGCCAGCACCGACCGCCCCCACAGGGCGACTAATGAAAAACTGTTTTTT.

This clone was observed once. The chain recombines TRBV19 with TRBJ1-3; D gene uncertain. Germline CDR1 LNHDA, CDR2 SQIVND (reference sequence). This CDR3 is 16 amino acids long. The V gene lost 4 bases and the J gene lost 0 bases, with 13 bases spanning the gap. CDR3 in amino acids: CASSTRQVPSGNTIYF. CDR3 DNA sequence: TGTGCCAGTAGTACCCGACAAGTGCCCTCTGGAAACACCATATATTTT.

CDR3 in DNA: TGTGCCAGCAGCGCCGGGGAGCTACGAATCCAAGAGACCCAGTACTTC. It is translated as CASSAGELRIQETQYF. The V and J genes are TRBV5-4 and TRBJ2-5; perhaps TRBD2 as D (5 bases). Trimming cost V 4 bases and J 1 base, with 17 bases left between them. The CDR3 totals 16 residues. Germline-derived CDR1 and CDR2 are SGHNT and YYREEE (reference sequence). Full variable domain (rest looked up from reference TRBV5-4 and TRBJ2-5): ETGVTQSPTHLIKTRGQQVTLRCSSQSGHNTVSWYQQALGQGPQFIFQYYREEENGRGNFPPRFSGLQFPNYSSELNVNALELDDSALYLCASSAGELRIQETQYFGPGTRLLVL.

The V call is TRBV5-5, the J call TRBJ2-7; 7 bases align to TRBD1. The CDR3 contains 14 residues. V lost 2 bases and J lost 4; bases outside the gene matches: 6. Germline V lookup: CDR1 SGHKS, CDR2 YYEKEE (reference sequence). The CDR3 region has the DNA TGTGCCAGCAGCTTTGGGGACAGAAAGTACGAGCAGTACTTC. Translating it yields CASSFGDRKYEQYF. Supplemented by reference TRBV5-5 and TRBJ2-7, the full variable domain reads DAGVTQSPTHLIKTRGQQVTLRCSPISGHKSVSWYQQVLGQGPQFIFQYYEKEERGRGNFPDRFSARQFPNYSSELNVNALLLGDSALYLCASSFGDRKYEQYFGPGTRLTVT.

The J gene is TRBJ1-4, the V gene TRBV4-3; D gene unclear. The germline V and J ends were trimmed by 0 bases and 0 bases, with 14 bases remaining between them. Germline loops: CDR1 LGHNA, CDR2 YSLEER. This CDR3 region has 18 residues. This CDR3 reads CASSQDHGTDTTNEKLFF. As DNA, the CDR3 is TGCGCCAGCAGCCAAGATCATGGCACCGATACAACTAATGAAAAACTGTTTTTT.

This clone was found a few times. CDR3 DNA sequence: TGTGCCAGCTCACCAGAGTGGCGGGGGTCCACAGATACGCAGTATTTT. This sequence encodes CASSPEWRGSTDTQYF. The chain recombines TRBV18 with TRBJ2-3; TRBD2 matches at 7 bases. Germline CDR1 reads KGHSH; CDR2 reads LQKENI. The CDR3 length is 16 residues. V shed 2 bases, J shed 2 bases, and the junction held 7 bases outside the gene matches. Based on the CDR3 plus reference TRBV18 and TRBJ2-3, the full variable domain is NAGVMQNPRHLVRRRGQEARLRCSPMKGHSHVYWYRQLPEEGLKFMVYLQKENIIDESGMPKERFSAEFPKEGPSILRIQQVVRGDSAAYFCASSPEWRGSTDTQYFGPGTRLTVL.

This clone appeared a few times. Because the CDR3's place on the DNA is in doubt, the DNA is left out and the CDR3 is given as listed by TCRdb. This rearrangement joins TRBV27 to TRBJ1-1. The CDR3 contains 17 residues when both ends are counted. Germline assignment: CDR1 MNHEY and CDR2 SMNVEV (reference sequence). The CDR3 loop is CASSLYLSWERDTEAFF.

CDR3 sequence reads: CASSPGLASSEQFF. DNA for the CDR3: TGTGCCAGCAGCCCGGGACTAGCTTCTAGTGAGCAGTTCTTC. The chain recombines TRBV4-2 with TRBJ2-1, with TRBD2 matching over 9 bases. The germline V gene encodes CDR1 LGHNA and CDR2 YNFKEQ. V shed 4 bases, J shed 9 bases, and the junction held 7 bases outside the gene matches. CDR3 size: 14 residues.